The 17 T cell receptor beta chains given below trace back to one sample, sequenced in a study of OX40 agonist ivuxolimab in advanced cancers. Sequenced by immunoSEQ multiplex PCR; TCRdb stores in-frame clones only, minus some. The table has about 28,000 clones, 84% seen once. Here the sequenced sample was CD4+ or CD8+ T cells sorted from blood, taken in a trial of the OX40 agonist ivuxolimab. Receptor source: an adult with an advanced solid tumor such as melanoma, head and neck, liver or kidney cancer.

The chain employs TRBV10-1 and TRBJ1-4, with 7 bases identical to TRBD1. The CDR3 loop spans 19 amino acids. The germline V gene has CDR1 WNHNN and CDR2 SYGVQD (reference sequence). J gave up 6 bases and V 8 bases, and 24 bases lay outside the gene matches. The chain's CDR3 is CASRKGVRGQGSWDEKLFF. In DNA, the CDR3 is TGCGCCAGCCGAAAGGGGGTGAGGGGGCAGGGAAGTTGGGATGAAAAACTGTTTTTT.

The chain employs TRBV4-1 and TRBJ2-1, with D tentatively TRBD1 or TRBD2 (7 bases each). Trimming cost V 0 bases and J 3 bases, with 15 bases left between them. This CDR3 region has 17 residues. From germline, CDR1 is MGHRA and CDR2 YSYEKL. The chain's CDR3 is CASSQEHQGEGYNEQFF. The CDR3 region has the DNA TGCGCCAGCAGCCAAGAGCATCAGGGGGAGGGCTACAATGAGCAGTTCTTC.

This chain links TRBV5-4 with TRBJ2-7; no clear D. The length of the CDR3 is 13 residues. V gave up 4 bases and J gave up 6 bases, with 14 bases separating them. Germline CDR1 SGHNT, CDR2 YYREEE (reference sequence). The CDR3 spells CASSPGGVREQYF. In DNA, the CDR3 is TGTGCCAGCAGCCCTGGTGGGGTCCGCGAGCAGTACTTC.

This chain uses TRBV14 with TRBJ2-5, with no clear D. The germline CDR1 and CDR2 sequences are SGHDN and FVKESK. This CDR3 has 13 amino acids. Trimming took 1 base from V and 4 from J, leaving 7 bases between them. The DNA for the CDR3 is TGTGCCAGCAGCCAAGTTTGGGCAGAGACCCAGTACTTC. It specifies CASSQVWAETQYF.

Here the CDR3 DNA reads TGTGCCAGCAGCTTAGGGGGGGACCCCTATAATTCACCCCTCCACTTT. Protein: CASSLGGDPYNSPLHF. The rearrangement uses TRBV7-9 and TRBJ1-6; D might be TRBD1 (5 bases). V lost 1 base, J lost 2 bases, and 9 bases lay in between. Germline-derived CDR1 and CDR2 are SEHNR and FQNEAQ (reference sequence). There are 16 residues in the CDR3.

The chain uses TRBV9 and TRBJ2-2; 10 nucleotides agree with TRBD2. The trim removed 4 bases at V and 7 bases at J, leaving 13 bases unmatched. This CDR3 contains 17 residues. Germline V gives CDR1 SGDLS, CDR2 YYNGEE. This CDR3 reads CASSPLPGLAFDGELFF. The DNA for the CDR3 is TGTGCCAGCAGCCCTCTTCCGGGACTAGCGTTCGACGGGGAGCTGTTTTTT.

This sequence joins TRBV4-2 and TRBJ2-1, with D perhaps TRBD1 (6 bases). The length of the CDR3 is 16 residues. The V end was cut by 0 bases, the J end by 6 bases, with 15 bases between. Germline V gene lookup returns CDR1 LGHNA and CDR2 YNFKEQ. The CDR3 protein is CASSQDSARGFNEQFF. CDR3 DNA sequence: TGTGCCAGCAGCCAAGATTCGGCTAGGGGGTTCAATGAGCAGTTCTTC.

J is TRBJ1-2 and V is TRBV2; D is undetermined. V was clipped by 2 bases and J by 3 bases, with 7 bases between them. Per the germline V gene, CDR1 is SNHLY and CDR2 is FYNNEI. The CDR3 is 13 amino acids. The CDR3 nucleotides read TGTGCCAGCAGTGAAAGGGAGGACTATGGCTACACCTTC. Its protein is CASSEREDYGYTF.

In this sample, this clone turned up a few times. The chain joins TRBV10-1 to TRBJ2-7; the D is unclear. The CDR3 extends over 12 amino acids. The germline CDR1 and CDR2 sequences are WNHNN and SYGVQD (reference sequence). V was cut by 3 bases and J by 4 bases, with 7 bases left in between. The CDR3 here is CASSEGLYEQYF. CDR3 in DNA: TGCGCCAGCAGTGAAGGGCTTTACGAGCAGTACTTC.

The chain is built from TRBV5-1 and TRBJ1-3, with D possibly matching TRBD1 (6 bases). The CDR3 has 14 amino acids. The V gene's germline CDR1 is SGHRS and CDR2 YFSETQ. V was pared by 3 bases and J by 4 bases, with 11 bases between. The CDR3 reads CASSSWGAGNTIYF. CDR3 coding DNA: TGCGCCAGCAGCTCCTGGGGGGCAGGAAACACCATATATTTT. The full variable domain, completed using reference TRBV5-1 and TRBJ1-3, is KAGVTQTPRYLIKTRGQQVTLSCSPISGHRSVSWYQQTPGQGLQFLFEYFSETQRNKGNFPGRFSGRQFSNSRSEMNVSTLELGDSALYLCASSSWGAGNTIYFGEGSWLTVV.

The chain joins TRBV5-5 to TRBJ2-7; 10 bases fit TRBD1. The CDR3 consists of 14 residues. J lost 3 bases, V lost 3 bases, and 3 bases had no gene match. The V gene's germline CDR1 is SGHKS and CDR2 YYEKEE (reference sequence). CDR3 sequence reads: CASSSGQGSYEQYF. CDR3 coding DNA: TGTGCCAGCAGCTCGGGACAGGGGAGCTACGAGCAGTACTTC.

The J gene is TRBJ1-1, the V gene TRBV2, with D hard to call. Trimming left V 4 bases short and J 10 bases short, with 4 bases between. Germline V lookup: CDR1 SNHLY, CDR2 FYNNEI. The CDR3 is 9 residues long. The CDR3: CASSVPAFF. The CDR3 region has the DNA TGTGCCAGCAGTGTTCCAGCTTTCTTT.

The V gene is TRBV27, the J gene TRBJ1-6; D is uncertain. The germline V gene has CDR1 MNHEY and CDR2 SMNVEV (reference sequence). Trimming left V 3 bases short and J 5 bases short, with 11 bases between. This CDR3 region has 15 residues. The chain's CDR3 is CASSLGRQDNSPLHF. CDR3 bases: TGTGCCAGCAGTTTGGGCAGGCAAGATAATTCACCCCTCCACTTT.

This chain links TRBV19 with TRBJ2-7; weak D call: TRBD1 (6 bases). V lost 5 bases and J lost 5, with 22 bases in between. The germline V gene has CDR1 LNHDA and CDR2 SQIVND (reference sequence). The CDR3 contains 16 residues. CDR3 protein: CASSDLDRRRRDEQYF. For the CDR3, the DNA is TGTGCCAGTAGTGACCTAGACAGGCGAAGGCGGGACGAGCAGTACTTC.

The chain couples TRBV9 to TRBJ2-1; D is possibly TRBD1 or TRBD2 (6 bases each). Trimming stripped 2 bases from V and 6 bases from J, with 18 bases between. The CDR3 extends over 16 amino acids. Germline assignment: CDR1 SGDLS and CDR2 YYNGEE. In nucleotides, the CDR3 is TGTGCCAGCAGCGTGAGGGAGGTGACAGGCGTCAATGAGCAGTTCTTC. Translated: CASSVREVTGVNEQFF.

This chain joins TRBV4-2 and TRBJ1-3; 9 nucleotides align to TRBD1. J gave up 2 bases and V 3 bases, and 8 bases lay outside the gene matches. This CDR3 is 17 amino acids long. Looked up from germline, CDR1 is LGHNA and CDR2 is YNFKEQ. The CDR3 here is CASSHPPRDRAGNTIYF. CDR3 coding DNA: TGTGCCAGCAGCCATCCCCCCCGGGACAGGGCTGGAAACACCATATATTTT.

CDR3 loop: CASSTGNYGYTF. The CDR3 region has the DNA TGTGCCAGCAGTACAGGGAACTATGGCTACACCTTC. V gene TRBV27 combines with J gene TRBJ1-2; D might be TRBD1 (6 bases). In germline, CDR1 is MNHEY, CDR2 SMNVEV (reference sequence). Trimming took 5 bases from V and 2 from J, leaving 6 bases between them. The CDR3 sequence is 12 residues long.